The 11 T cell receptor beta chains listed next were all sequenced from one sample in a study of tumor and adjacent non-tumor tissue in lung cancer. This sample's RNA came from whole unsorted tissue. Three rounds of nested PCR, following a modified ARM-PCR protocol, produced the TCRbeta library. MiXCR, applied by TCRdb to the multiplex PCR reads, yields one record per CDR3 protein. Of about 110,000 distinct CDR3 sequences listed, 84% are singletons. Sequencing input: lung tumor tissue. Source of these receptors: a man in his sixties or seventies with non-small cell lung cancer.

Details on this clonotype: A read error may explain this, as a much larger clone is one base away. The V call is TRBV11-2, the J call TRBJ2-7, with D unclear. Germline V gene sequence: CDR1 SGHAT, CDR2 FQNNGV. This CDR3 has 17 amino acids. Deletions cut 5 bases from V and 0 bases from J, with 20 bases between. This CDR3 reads CASSPGQITISSYEQYF. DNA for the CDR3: TGTGCCAGCAGCCCGGGCCAGATCACAATATCCTCCTACGAGCAGTACTTC.

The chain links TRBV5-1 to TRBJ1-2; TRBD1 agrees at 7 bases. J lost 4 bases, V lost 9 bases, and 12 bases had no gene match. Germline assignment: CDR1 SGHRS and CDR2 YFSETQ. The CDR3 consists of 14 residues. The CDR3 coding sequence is TGCGCCATCAACTCCGGACAGGAGTTCTATGGCTACACCTTC. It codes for CAINSGQEFYGYTF.

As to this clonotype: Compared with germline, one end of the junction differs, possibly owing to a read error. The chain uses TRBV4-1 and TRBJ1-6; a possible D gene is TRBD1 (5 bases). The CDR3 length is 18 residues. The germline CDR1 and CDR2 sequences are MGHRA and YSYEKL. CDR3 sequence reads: CASSQVVTASSYNSLLRF. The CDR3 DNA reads TGCGCCAGCAGCCAAGTGGTGACAGCAAGCTCCTACAATTCACTCCTCCGCTTT.

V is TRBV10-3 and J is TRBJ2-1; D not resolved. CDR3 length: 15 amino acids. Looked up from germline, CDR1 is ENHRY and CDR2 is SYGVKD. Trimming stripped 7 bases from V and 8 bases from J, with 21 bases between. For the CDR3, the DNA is TGTGCCATCAATGTAATCAAACCTTCTTCCGATGAGCAGTTCTTC. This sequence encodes CAINVIKPSSDEQFF.

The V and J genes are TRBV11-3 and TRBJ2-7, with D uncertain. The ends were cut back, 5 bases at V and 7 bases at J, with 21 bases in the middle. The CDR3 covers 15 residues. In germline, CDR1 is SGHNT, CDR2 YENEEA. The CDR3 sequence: CASSPMRVSVYEQYF. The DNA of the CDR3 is TGTGCCAGCAGCCCAATGAGAGTTTCCGTGTATGAGCAGTACTTC.

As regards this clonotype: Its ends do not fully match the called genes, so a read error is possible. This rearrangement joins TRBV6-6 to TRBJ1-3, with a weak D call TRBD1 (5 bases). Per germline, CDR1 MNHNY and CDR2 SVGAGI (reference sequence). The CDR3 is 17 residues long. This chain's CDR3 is CASSLVGTANSGNTVYF. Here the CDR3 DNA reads TGTGCCAGCAGTCTGGTTGGGACGGCCAACTCTGGAAACACCGTATATTTT.

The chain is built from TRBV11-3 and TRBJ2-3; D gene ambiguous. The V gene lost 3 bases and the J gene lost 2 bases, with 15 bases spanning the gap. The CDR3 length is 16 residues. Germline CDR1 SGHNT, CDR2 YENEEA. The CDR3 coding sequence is TGTGCCAGCAGCTTGGCCCCCCAGAATTTCACAGATACGCAGTATTTT. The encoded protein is CASSLAPQNFTDTQYF.

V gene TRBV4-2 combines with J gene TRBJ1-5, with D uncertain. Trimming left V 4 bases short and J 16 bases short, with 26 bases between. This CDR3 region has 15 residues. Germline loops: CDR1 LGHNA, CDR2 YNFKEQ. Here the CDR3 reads CASSRDTHSNQPEHF. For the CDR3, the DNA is TGTGCCAGCAGCCGTGACACTCATAGCAATCAGCCCGAACATTTT.

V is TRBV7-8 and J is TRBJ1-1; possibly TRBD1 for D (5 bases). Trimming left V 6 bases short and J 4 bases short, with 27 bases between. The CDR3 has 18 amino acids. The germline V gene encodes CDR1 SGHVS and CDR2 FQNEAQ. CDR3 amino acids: CASSSKNIRDMVGTEAFF. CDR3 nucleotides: TGTGCCAGCAGTTCCAAAAACATCAGGGATATGGTGGGCACTGAAGCTTTCTTT.

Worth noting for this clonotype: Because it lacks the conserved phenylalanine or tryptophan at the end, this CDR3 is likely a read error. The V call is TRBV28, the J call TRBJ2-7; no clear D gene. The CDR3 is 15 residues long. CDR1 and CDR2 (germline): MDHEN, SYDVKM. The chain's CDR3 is CPSRNPSGPSDEQYI. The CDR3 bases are TGTCCCAGCAGAAATCCCTCCGGGCCCTCGGATGAGCAGTACATC.

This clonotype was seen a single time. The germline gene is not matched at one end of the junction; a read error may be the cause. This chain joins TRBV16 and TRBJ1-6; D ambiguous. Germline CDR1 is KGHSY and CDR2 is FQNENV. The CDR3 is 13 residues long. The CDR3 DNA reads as TGTGTCAGCAGTCCAACTAGGAATTCACCACTCCACTTT. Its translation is CVSSPTRNSPLHF.